These 5 T cell receptor beta chains were all obtained from the same sample, sequenced in a study of blood T cell repertoires in COVID-19 (TCRdb year 2020). The library was made by the immunoSEQ multiplex PCR assay. TCRdb took this table from immuneACCESS and kept in-frame rearrangements with V and J called. Such tables lack part of the clones; where checked against another copy, unresolved V genes explain under half of the gap, and the rest is unexplained. In this sample the table shows roughly 150,000 clones, more than 65% of which occur a single time. The ten biggest clones cover more than 5.5% of the sample. Sequences were obtained from peripheral blood. The source of these receptors is a woman aged 45-65 years in a cohort sampled during active or convalescent COVID-19.

This chain uses TRBV3-1 (or the pseudogene TRBV3-2) with TRBJ1-1, with D perhaps TRBD1 (6 bases). Germline-derived CDR1 and CDR2 are LGHDT and YNNKEL (reference sequence). The CDR3 totals 14 residues. Trimming shortened V by 3 bases and J by 1 base, and 9 bases separated the two germline ends. The CDR3, as DNA: TGTGCCAGCAGCCAGGGGGCGAAGAACACTGAAGCTTTCTTT. Translated: CASSQGAKNTEAFF.

This clone was detected only once. The chain joins TRBV5-1 to TRBJ1-2, with 9 bases fitting TRBD1. The CDR3 contains 17 residues. From germline, CDR1 is SGHRS and CDR2 YFSETQ. V lost 1 base and J lost 6; bases outside the gene matches: 13. The CDR3 sequence is CASSLLFTGGGSDGYTF. CDR3 coding DNA: TGCGCCAGCAGCTTGTTGTTCACAGGGGGCGGAAGTGATGGCTACACCTTC.

This rearrangement joins TRBV7-2 to TRBJ1-2, with D possibly being TRBD1 (6 bases). The CDR3 totals 13 residues. Germline loops: CDR1 SGHTA, CDR2 FQGNSA. The V gene lost 5 bases and the J gene lost 7 bases, with 14 bases spanning the gap. DNA of the CDR3: TGTGCCAGCAGCATTACTTTAGGGGGTGGCTACACCTTC. It is translated as CASSITLGGGYTF.

About this clone: Possible read error: a much larger clone is one base away. V gene TRBV7-9 combines with J gene TRBJ1-2; 7 bases line up with TRBD1. V shed 5 bases and J 2 bases; nucleotides not matched to a gene: 2. The CDR3 has 13 amino acids. CDR1 and CDR2 (germline): SEHNR, FQNEAQ (reference sequence). CDR3 residues: CASSPTGNYGYTF. CDR3 in DNA: TGTGCCAGCAGCCCGACAGGGAACTATGGCTACACCTTC.

This clone was seen a single time. Compared with germline, one end of the junction differs, possibly owing to a read error. The chain joins TRBV19 to TRBJ1-2, with D unresolved. The V gene's germline CDR1 is LNHDA and CDR2 SQIVND (reference sequence). The CDR3 totals 10 residues. The CDR3 DNA sequence: TGCGCTGACATCGCCAAAGGCTACACCTTC. Translated, it gives CADIAKGYTF.